One and the same sample provided the 5 T cell receptor beta chains below, sequenced in a study of technical replicates of blood from a few donors. The method was immunoSEQ multiplex PCR; TCRdb's version includes in-frame clones alone and lacks a portion of them. The profile shows approximately 70,000 clones, just over 90% of them singletons. Sample: PBMCs. The receptors were gathered from a human donor in good health. Some clones in this sample may be carry-over from other donors' samples.

V and J are TRBV5-5 and TRBJ1-1; D is ambiguous. Trimming took off 5 bases at V and 0 bases at J, with 14 bases between the two ends. The V gene's germline CDR1 is SGHKS and CDR2 YYEKEE (reference sequence). The CDR3 is made up of 15 amino acids. The CDR3 bases are TGTGCCAGCAGTGATCTGACAACAGTGAACACTGAAGCTTTCTTT. Amino acid sequence: CASSDLTTVNTEAFF.

This chain joins TRBV2 and TRBJ1-2; TRBD1 matches at 7 bases. Germline V CDR1 and CDR2: SNHLY, FYNNEI. J lost 2 bases, V lost 7 bases, and 4 bases had no gene match. The CDR3 length is 13 residues. The CDR3 sequence is CASNQQGNYGYTF. The CDR3 nucleotides read TGTGCCAGCAACCAACAGGGGAACTATGGCTACACCTTC.

The chain uses TRBV15 and TRBJ1-4, with D possibly being TRBD1 (6 bases). V was cut by 5 bases and J by 3 bases, with 16 bases left in between. Germline CDR1 is LNHNV and CDR2 is YYDKDF (reference sequence). The CDR3 spans 16 residues. The CDR3 nucleotides are TGTGCCACCAGCCTTGTCGAGGACAGCTCTAATGAAAAACTGTTTTTT. Amino acids: CATSLVEDSSNEKLFF.

This clone showed up just once. The chain has TRBV10-3 and TRBJ2-2, with 7 nucleotides matching TRBD1. The trim removed 11 bases at V and 5 bases at J, leaving 11 bases unmatched. This CDR3 has 14 residues. Germline V lookup: CDR1 ENHRY, CDR2 SYGVKD. The CDR3 loop is CASRGDSGTGELFF. The CDR3 bases are TGTGCCTCTCGAGGGGACAGCGGAACCGGGGAGCTGTTTTTT.

The rearrangement joins TRBV2 to TRBJ2-7; 10 bases agree with TRBD1. Per the germline V gene, CDR1 is SNHLY and CDR2 is FYNNEI. The CDR3 loop spans 15 amino acids. The junction had 6 bases not matched to a gene; V was cut back by 3 bases and J by 4 bases. CDR3 residues: CASSETGGIWYEQYF. In DNA, the CDR3 is TGTGCCAGCAGTGAGACAGGGGGCATTTGGTACGAGCAGTACTTC.